The TCR beta chain under discussion was sequenced for a study of early T cells in non-severe SARS-CoV-2 infection. The trim removed 2 bases at V and 10 bases at J, leaving 6 bases unmatched. CDR3 length: 14 amino acids. Per the germline V gene, CDR1 is MNHNY and CDR2 is SVGAGI (reference sequence). TCRdb reanalysed the 5' RACE reads using MiXCR and keeps one entry per CDR3 protein. The profile shows more than 20,000 distinct CDR3 sequences, roughly 4% of them singletons. This clonotype was picked up many times. The source is an adult who was a healthcare worker with PCR-confirmed SARS-CoV-2 infection or an uninfected control (not recorded which). The chain carries TRBV6-6 and TRBJ1-4; 8 bases line up with TRBD1. The sample taken for sequencing was whole blood. CDR3 sequence: CASSYRTGWGKLFF. The CDR3 nucleotides are TGTGCCAGCAGTTACCGGACAGGGTGGGGAAAACTGTTTTTT.